One sample yielded the 21 T cell receptor beta chains listed below, sequenced in a study of neoadjuvant anti-PD-1 for oral cavity cancer. The method was immunoSEQ multiplex PCR; TCRdb's version includes in-frame clones alone and lacks a portion of them. The sample carries fewer than 70,000 clones, under 85% recorded once. Sequenced here: PBMCs, sampled before nivolumab (anti-PD-1) treatment. These receptors came from a person between 40 and 85 years old with oral cavity squamous cell carcinoma.

The chain links TRBV5-1 to TRBJ1-6, with 8 bases matching TRBD1. There are 15 residues in the CDR3. In germline, CDR1 is SGHRS, CDR2 YFSETQ. After removal of 6 bases from V and 9 bases from J, the junction contained 11 bases not matched to a gene. CDR3 bases: TGCGCCAGCACTCTCGGACAGGGTAGCCCTTCACCCCTCCACTTT. Protein: CASTLGQGSPSPLHF.

J is TRBJ2-1 and V is TRBV10-1; D might be TRBD1 or TRBD2, each matching 5 bases. V was pared by 0 bases and J by 7 bases, with 10 bases between. The CDR3 is made up of 14 amino acids. CDR1 and CDR2 (germline): WNHNN, SYGVQD (reference sequence). CDR3 loop: CASSESGRKNEQFF. The CDR3 coding sequence is TGCGCCAGCAGTGAGTCGGGACGGAAAAATGAGCAGTTCTTC.

Only one count was recorded for this clone. The V and J genes are TRBV9 and TRBJ2-2; 7 bases line up with TRBD2. V lost 0 bases, J lost 6 bases, and 2 bases stayed unmatched. The CDR3 totals 14 residues. Per germline, CDR1 SGDLS and CDR2 YYNGEE. The CDR3 reads CASSVGLASGELFF. The CDR3 region has the DNA TGTGCCAGCAGCGTAGGACTAGCCTCCGGGGAGCTGTTTTTT.

The J gene is TRBJ2-3, the V gene TRBV6-1, with a possible D match to TRBD2 (6 bases). CDR3 length equals 13 residues. V was cut by 1 base and J by 13 bases, with 15 bases left in between. CDR1 MNHNS and CDR2 SASEGT come from the germline V gene. This CDR3 is CASSEGKLPGEYF. CDR3 bases: TGTGCCAGCAGTGAAGGAAAGCTGCCGGGGGAGTATTTT.

The chain carries TRBV27 and TRBJ1-2; no clear D. CDR1 is MNHEY and CDR2 is SMNVEV in the germline V gene (reference sequence). V lost 6 bases to trimming and J lost 0 bases, with 8 bases between them. This CDR3 contains 13 residues. The CDR3 bases are TGTGCCAGCAGCCCCACTACTAACTATGGCTACACCTTC. Translation gives CASSPTTNYGYTF.

The chain is built from TRBV18 and TRBJ1-2, with unresolved D. Trimming shortened V by 5 bases and J by 6 bases, and 16 bases separated the two germline ends. The CDR3 covers 14 residues. Germline V gives CDR1 KGHSH, CDR2 LQKENI. CDR3 nucleotide sequence: TGTGCCAGCTCAGGCTTGTCAGTTCACGATGGCTACACCTTC. It specifies CASSGLSVHDGYTF.

This clone ranks as medium-sized (0.01 to 0.1%). The genes are TRBV15 and TRBJ1-2; D is ambiguous. Per germline, CDR1 LNHNV and CDR2 YYDKDF (reference sequence). The CDR3 runs to 15 residues. Trimming cost V 0 bases and J 7 bases, with 15 bases left between them. CDR3: CATSRDRPATRGYTF. As DNA, the CDR3 is TGTGCCACCAGCAGAGATCGACCCGCTACCCGTGGCTACACCTTC.

This clone showed up just a few times. V and J are TRBV28 and TRBJ1-5, with TRBD1 identical over 12 bases. Unmatched junction bases numbered 3, after V lost 6 bases and J lost 3 bases. This CDR3 is 15 amino acids long. Germline values: CDR1 MDHEN, CDR2 SYDVKM. This CDR3 is CASRGTGGLNQPQHF. CDR3 in DNA: TGTGCCAGCAGGGGGACAGGGGGCCTCAATCAGCCCCAGCATTTT.

The chain links TRBV5-6 to TRBJ2-5, with 11 bases identical to TRBD2. Germline CDR1 SGHDT, CDR2 YYEEEE. V was pared by 4 bases and J by 5 bases, with 7 bases of the junction left unmatched. The CDR3 runs to 15 residues. As DNA, the CDR3 is TGTGCCAGCAGCAGGGCCACTAGCGGGAGTGAGACCCAGTACTTC. Translated, it gives CASSRATSGSETQYF.

The CDR3 sequence is CASSQVRGEQYF. CDR3 nucleotide sequence: TGTGCCAGCAGCCAAGTTCGGGGGGAGCAGTACTTC. V and J are TRBV6-1 and TRBJ2-7; weak D call: TRBD2 (6 bases). The CDR3 covers 12 residues. Germline V CDR1 and CDR2: MNHNS, SASEGT. The V and J ends lost 6 bases and 7 bases respectively, with 13 bases between them.

This clone was detected a few times. The V call is TRBV19, the J call TRBJ1-5, with a tentative D call TRBD1 (5 bases). Trimming cost V 5 bases and J 4 bases, with 18 bases left between them. CDR1 is LNHDA and CDR2 is SQIVND in the germline V gene (reference sequence). The CDR3 spans 16 residues. The CDR3 reads CASSYGHLLANQPQHF. For the CDR3, the DNA is TGTGCCAGTAGTTATGGACACCTCCTGGCAAATCAGCCCCAGCATTTT.

CDR3 DNA: TGCAGCGTTGGAACCCTTAGCGGGAGGGCCCCCTACGAGCAGTACTTC. Its protein is CSVGTLSGRAPYEQYF. This rearrangement joins TRBV29-1 to TRBJ2-7; 11 bases line up with TRBD2. The trim removed 4 bases at V and 2 bases at J, leaving 10 bases unmatched. Germline V gives CDR1 SQVTM, CDR2 ANQGSEA. This CDR3 has 16 residues.

The genes are TRBV7-3 and TRBJ2-1, with 9 bases that match TRBD2. The J segment lost 6 bases and the V segment lost 2 bases, leaving 2 bases of the junction unmatched. The CDR3 extends over 14 amino acids. Looked up from germline, CDR1 is SGHTA and CDR2 is FQGTGA. The CDR3 DNA follows: TGTGCCAGCAGCTTAGGACTAGCGAGCAATGAGCAGTTCTTC. Translation: CASSLGLASNEQFF.

The table lists this clone with a count of one. The rearrangement uses TRBV19 and TRBJ1-1; 8 bases agree with TRBD1. Looked up from germline, CDR1 is LNHDA and CDR2 is SQIVND (reference sequence). The CDR3 contains 15 residues. V trimming: 2 bases; J trimming: 5 bases; junction bases outside the gene matches: 7. The CDR3 loop is CASSIRDRLGTEAFF. The DNA of the CDR3 is TGTGCCAGTAGTATAAGGGACAGGCTCGGGACTGAAGCTTTCTTT.

This clone was found once. J is TRBJ2-1 and V is TRBV10-1; 11 bases map to TRBD2. The J segment lost 7 bases and the V segment lost 8 bases, leaving 7 bases of the junction unmatched. CDR1 is WNHNN and CDR2 is SYGVQD in the germline V gene (reference sequence). This CDR3 has 14 residues. In DNA, the CDR3 is TGCGCCAGCCAAACTAGCGGGGGTGAAAATGAGCAGTTCTTC. Its translation: CASQTSGGENEQFF.

This chain joins TRBV7-2 and TRBJ2-1; TRBD1 matches at 10 bases. This CDR3 has 15 residues. V shed 2 bases and J 7 bases; nucleotides not matched to a gene: 5. CDR1 and CDR2 (germline): SGHTA, FQGNSA. The CDR3 spells CASSLRDRGWNEQFF. The CDR3 region has the DNA TGTGCCAGCAGCTTAAGGGACAGGGGCTGGAATGAGCAGTTCTTC. Together with reference TRBV7-2 and TRBJ2-1, the CDR3 gives the full variable domain: GAGVSQSPSNKVTEKGKDVELRCDPISGHTALYWYRQSLGQGLEFLIYFQGNSAPDKSGLPSDRFSAERTGGSVSTLTIQRTQQEDSAVYLCASSLRDRGWNEQFFGPGTRLTVL.

J is TRBJ1-1 and V is TRBV7-2, with TRBD1 identical over 9 bases. V shed 1 base and J 4 bases; nucleotides not matched to a gene: 4. The length of the CDR3 is 15 residues. In germline, CDR1 is SGHTA, CDR2 FQGNSA. CDR3 amino acids: CASSLVGQGGTEAFF. The CDR3 bases are TGTGCCAGCAGCTTAGTGGGACAGGGAGGCACTGAAGCTTTCTTT.

This clone was counted between two and nine times. This sequence joins TRBV28 and TRBJ1-1, with 7 bases identical to TRBD1. With 5 bases clipped from V and 5 bases from J, the junction kept 5 bases outside the gene matches. CDR3 size: 13 residues. Per germline, CDR1 MDHEN and CDR2 SYDVKM. As DNA, the CDR3 is TGTGCCAGCAGTCCGGCGGACAGGACTGAAGCTTTCTTT. It specifies CASSPADRTEAFF.

The J gene is TRBJ2-2, the V gene TRBV5-1; a weak D match, TRBD1 (5 bases). Trimming left V 4 bases short and J 6 bases short, with 13 bases between. The CDR3 spans 14 residues. Looked up from germline, CDR1 is SGHRS and CDR2 is YFSETQ. The CDR3 DNA reads TGCGCCAGCAGCAGTTTCAGGGAAGCCGGGGAGCTGTTTTTT. It translates to CASSSFREAGELFF. The full variable domain, with the rest looked up from reference TRBV5-1 and TRBJ2-2, is KAGVTQTPRYLIKTRGQQVTLSCSPISGHRSVSWYQQTPGQGLQFLFEYFSETQRNKGNFPGRFSGRQFSNSRSEMNVSTLELGDSALYLCASSSFREAGELFFGEGSRLTVL.

This clone turned up a few times. V and J are TRBV7-6 and TRBJ1-2, with 7 bases fitting TRBD1. The CDR3 totals 15 residues. Germline V gives CDR1 SGHVS, CDR2 FNYEAQ. The V gene end was trimmed by 5 bases and the J gene end by 1 base; junction bases not matched to a gene: 7. This CDR3 is CASSPRTGFNYGYTF. As DNA, the CDR3 is TGTGCCAGCAGCCCGAGGACAGGTTTTAACTATGGCTACACCTTC.

The chain combines TRBV11-2 with TRBJ2-1; 7 bases line up with TRBD1. Trimming took 4 bases from V and 6 from J; bases not matched to a gene: 6. There are 14 residues in the CDR3. Germline V gives CDR1 SGHAT, CDR2 FQNNGV. The CDR3 loop is CASSSRQGTNEQFF. CDR3 nucleotide sequence: TGTGCCAGCAGCTCAAGACAGGGAACCAATGAGCAGTTCTTC.